The rows below give T cell receptor beta chains drawn from one sample of a study of blood T cell repertoires in COVID-19. This table comes from immunoSEQ multiplex PCR, and its TCRdb copy is limited to in-frame clones, with some not included. In the table there are roughly 150,000 clones, around 86% of which are singletons. The sample comprised peripheral blood. The receptor set was obtained from a man in his 70s who had recovered from COVID-19. The CDR3 runs from the conserved cysteine through the conserved F or W. The order of the fields is V gene, clone size, CDR3 protein. Some rows have no size entry. The others give once, few or many, or a class for an expanded clone.

V: TRBV4-1
size: NA
CDR3: CASSLGLAISYEQYF

V: TRBV18
size: NA
CDR3: CASSPPSGITYNEQFF

V: TRBV4-3
size: NA
CDR3: CASSQEGGRIHSYNEQFF

V: TRBV4-3
size: NA
CDR3: CASSQETGAMNTGELFF

V: TRBV18
size: NA
CDR3: CASSPYEDGGETQYF

V: TRBV2
size: NA
CDR3: CASSEIRLAGVNEQFF

V: TRBV2
size: NA
CDR3: CASGTANTEAFF

V: TRBV13
size: few
CDR3: CASGRATDTQYF

V: TRBV7-2
size: NA
CDR3: CASSLVGESNQPQHF

V: TRBV6-6
size: NA
CDR3: CASALGRDYEQYF

V: TRBV4-3
size: once
CDR3: CASSLGGRGNEQFF

V: TRBV19
size: NA
CDR3: CASSLSWRASSNQPQHF

V: TRBV15
size: NA
CDR3: CATSMQVGQGYNEQFF

V: TRBV9
size: NA
CDR3: CASSVGQGPYEQYF

V: TRBV28
size: NA
CDR3: CASRSYTEAFF

V: TRBV7-8
size: NA
CDR3: CASSLRGGGRTSYEQYF

V: TRBV13
size: few
CDR3: CASRLGGSFSYNEQFF

V: TRBV7-9
size: NA
CDR3: CASSSLGLREQYF

V: TRBV6-2/TRBV6-3
size: NA
CDR3: CASSTSGITDTQYF

V: TRBV5-6
size: few
CDR3: CASSATGASIGWADEQYF

V: TRBV11-3
size: NA
CDR3: CASSTTGTANTGELFF

V: TRBV6-1
size: NA
CDR3: CASSESGGNTGELFF

V: TRBV15
size: NA
CDR3: CATESVTYEQYF

V: TRBV9
size: NA
CDR3: CASSLGGTQTYGYTF

V: TRBV9
size: NA
CDR3: CASSVLVLAGSYEQYF

V: TRBV6-5
size: NA
CDR3: CASSRDRDPPQHF

V: TRBV28
size: once
CDR3: CAAERNYEQYF

V: TRBV19
size: NA
CDR3: CASSIGDRSYEQYF

V: TRBV7-9
size: NA
CDR3: CASTPSAGGPEKLFF

V: TRBV5-4
size: NA
CDR3: CASSLGTGNYGYTF

V: TRBV28
size: NA
CDR3: CASSPDRVAYNEQFF

V: TRBV2
size: NA
CDR3: CASSGQPGLEGYTF

V: TRBV19
size: NA
CDR3: CASQQGRRSGGYTF

V: TRBV12-3/TRBV12-4
size: NA
CDR3: CASRPGSSYEQYF

V: TRBV5-6
size: NA
CDR3: CASSLHLAGEQFF

V: TRBV11-2
size: few
CDR3: CASSLVGGGEQYF

V: TRBV10-1
size: NA
CDR3: CASSEAGAQETQYF

V: TRBV24-1
size: NA
CDR3: CATSDSHRREETQYF

V: TRBV30
size: NA
CDR3: CAWGVGGPNNSPLHF

V: TRBV3-1/TRBV3-2
size: NA
CDR3: CASSQLRHGVQGDTQYF

V: TRBV14
size: NA
CDR3: CASSQVGQGNIQYF

V: TRBV14
size: NA
CDR3: CASSLGVGYEQYF

V: TRBV5-6
size: NA
CDR3: CASSRDTEGYTF

V: TRBV6-6
size: NA
CDR3: CASSYGQFYEQYF

V: TRBV5-1
size: NA
CDR3: CASSLASGNTEAFF

V: TRBV6-1
size: NA
CDR3: CASSEGGGPTSSYEQYF

V: TRBV10-2
size: once
CDR3: CASTKQGNEQYF

V: TRBV18
size: NA
CDR3: CASSPPGLTEAFF

V: TRBV7-8
size: NA
CDR3: CASSLIENTEAFF

V: TRBV5-1
size: NA
CDR3: CASSLTGTGTDTQYF

V: TRBV6-2/TRBV6-3
size: NA
CDR3: CASSSWTSGFRGYNEQFF

V: TRBV6-5
size: NA
CDR3: CASILMRGYYGYTF

V: TRBV3-1/TRBV3-2
size: NA
CDR3: CASSQPSGSSYNEQFF